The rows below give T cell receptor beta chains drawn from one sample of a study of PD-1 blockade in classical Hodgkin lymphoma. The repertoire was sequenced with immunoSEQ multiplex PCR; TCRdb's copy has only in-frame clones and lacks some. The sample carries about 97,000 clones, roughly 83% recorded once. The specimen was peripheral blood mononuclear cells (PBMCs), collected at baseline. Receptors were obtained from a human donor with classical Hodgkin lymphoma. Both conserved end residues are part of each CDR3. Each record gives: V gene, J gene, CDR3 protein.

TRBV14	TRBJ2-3	CASSPQDTTQYF
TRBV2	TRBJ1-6	CASIGTGSILHF
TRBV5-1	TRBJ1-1	CASSSVADSNTEAFF
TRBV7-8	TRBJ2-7	CASSARDEQYF
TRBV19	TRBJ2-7	CASSIAGRPYEQYF
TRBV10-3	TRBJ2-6	CATEGANVLTF
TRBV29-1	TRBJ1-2	CSDGQIYGYTF
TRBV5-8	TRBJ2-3	CASSLGLVEGNTQYF
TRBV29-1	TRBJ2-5	CSVEAGGVETQYF
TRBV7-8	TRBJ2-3	CASSLRRSSGTDTQYF
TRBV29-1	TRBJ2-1	CSVGGPSSYNEQFF
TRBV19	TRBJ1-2	CASSPGLFRGGYTF
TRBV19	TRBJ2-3	CASRPGRLVTDTQYF
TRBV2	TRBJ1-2	CASSSLRVNYGYTF
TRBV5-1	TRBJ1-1	CASSLPPPGQGEKAFF
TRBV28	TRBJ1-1	CASSLRGRLGTEAFF